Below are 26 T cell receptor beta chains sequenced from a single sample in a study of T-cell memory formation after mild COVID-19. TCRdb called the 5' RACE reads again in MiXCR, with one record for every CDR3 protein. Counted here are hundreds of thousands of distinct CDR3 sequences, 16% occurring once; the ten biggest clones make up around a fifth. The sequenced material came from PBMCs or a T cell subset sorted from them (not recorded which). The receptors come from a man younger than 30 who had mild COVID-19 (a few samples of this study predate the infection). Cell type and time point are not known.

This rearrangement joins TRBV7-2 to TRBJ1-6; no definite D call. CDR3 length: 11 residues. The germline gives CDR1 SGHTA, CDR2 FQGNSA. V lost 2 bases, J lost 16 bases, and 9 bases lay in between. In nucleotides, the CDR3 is TGTGCCAGCAGCTTATCCGGGTTGCTCCACTTT. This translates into CASSLSGLLHF.

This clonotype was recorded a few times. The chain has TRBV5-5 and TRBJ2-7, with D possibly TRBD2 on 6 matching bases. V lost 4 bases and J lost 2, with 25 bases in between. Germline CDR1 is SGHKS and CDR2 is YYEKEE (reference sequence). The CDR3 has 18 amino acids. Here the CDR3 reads CASSNGRRGRDSAYEQYF. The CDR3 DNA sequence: TGTGCCAGCAGCAATGGCCGGCGAGGTCGGGACTCAGCCTACGAGCAGTACTTC.

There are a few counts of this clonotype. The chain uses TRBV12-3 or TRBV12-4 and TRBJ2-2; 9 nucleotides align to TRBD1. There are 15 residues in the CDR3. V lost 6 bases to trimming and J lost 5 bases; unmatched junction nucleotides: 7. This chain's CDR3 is CASRKQGAETGELFF. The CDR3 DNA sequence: TGTGCCAGCAGGAAACAGGGGGCCGAGACCGGGGAGCTGTTTTTT.

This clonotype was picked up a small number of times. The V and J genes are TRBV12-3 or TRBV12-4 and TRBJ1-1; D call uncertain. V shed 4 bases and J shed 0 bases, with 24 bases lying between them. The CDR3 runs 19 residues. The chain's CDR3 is CASSSPFPGGSFMNTEAFF. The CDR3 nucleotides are TGTGCCAGCAGTTCCCCTTTCCCGGGAGGGTCTTTCATGAACACTGAAGCTTTCTTT.

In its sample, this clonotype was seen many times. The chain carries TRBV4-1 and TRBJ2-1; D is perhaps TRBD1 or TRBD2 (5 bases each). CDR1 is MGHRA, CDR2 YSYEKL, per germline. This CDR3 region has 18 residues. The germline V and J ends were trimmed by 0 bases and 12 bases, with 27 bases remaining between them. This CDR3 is CASSQDEGIMTGSKGQFF. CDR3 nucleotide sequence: TGCGCCAGCAGCCAAGACGAGGGGATTATGACGGGCTCCAAGGGGCAGTTCTTC.

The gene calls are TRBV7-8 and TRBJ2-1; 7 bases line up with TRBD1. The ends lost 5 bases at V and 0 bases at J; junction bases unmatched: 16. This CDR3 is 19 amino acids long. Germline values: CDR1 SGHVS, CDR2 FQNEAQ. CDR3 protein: CASSAHRGATRSSYNEQFF. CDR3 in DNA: TGTGCCAGCAGCGCCCACAGGGGCGCTACTCGGAGCTCCTACAATGAGCAGTTCTTC.

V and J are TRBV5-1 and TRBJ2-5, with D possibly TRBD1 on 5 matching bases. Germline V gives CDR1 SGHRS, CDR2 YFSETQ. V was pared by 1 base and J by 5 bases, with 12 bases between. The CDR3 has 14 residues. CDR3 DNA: TGCGCCAGCAGCTTGATAGGGGTTGAGGAGACCCAGTACTTC. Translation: CASSLIGVEETQYF.

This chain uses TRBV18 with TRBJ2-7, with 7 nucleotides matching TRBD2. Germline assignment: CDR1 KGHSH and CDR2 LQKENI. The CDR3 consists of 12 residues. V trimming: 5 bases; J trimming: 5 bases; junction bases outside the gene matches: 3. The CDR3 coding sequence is TGTGCCAGCTCAAACAGCGGGAACGAGCAGTACGTC. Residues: CASSNSGNEQYV.

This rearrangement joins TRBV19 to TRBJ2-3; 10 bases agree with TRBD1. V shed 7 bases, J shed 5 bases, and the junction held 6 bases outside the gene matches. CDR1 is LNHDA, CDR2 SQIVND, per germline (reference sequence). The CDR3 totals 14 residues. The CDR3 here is CASKDRGTGDTQYF. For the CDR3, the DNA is TGTGCCAGTAAGGACAGGGGGACGGGAGATACGCAGTATTTT.

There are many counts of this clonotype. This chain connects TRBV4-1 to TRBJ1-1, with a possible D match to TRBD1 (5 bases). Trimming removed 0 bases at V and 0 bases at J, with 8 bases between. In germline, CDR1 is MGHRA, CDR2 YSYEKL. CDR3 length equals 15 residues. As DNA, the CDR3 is TGCGCCAGCAGCCAAGATGAGGGGATGAACACTGAAGCTTTCTTT. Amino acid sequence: CASSQDEGMNTEAFF.

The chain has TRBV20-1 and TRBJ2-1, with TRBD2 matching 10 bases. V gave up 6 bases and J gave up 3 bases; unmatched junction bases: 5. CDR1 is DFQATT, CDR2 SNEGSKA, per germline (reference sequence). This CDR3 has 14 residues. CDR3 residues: CSAEGLANYNEQFF. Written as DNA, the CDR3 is TGCAGTGCAGAGGGACTAGCGAACTACAATGAGCAGTTCTTC.

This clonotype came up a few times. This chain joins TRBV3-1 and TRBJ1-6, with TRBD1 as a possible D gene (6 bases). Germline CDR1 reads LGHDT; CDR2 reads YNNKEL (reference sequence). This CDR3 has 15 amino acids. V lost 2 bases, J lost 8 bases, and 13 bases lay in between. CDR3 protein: CASSQFLQGDSPLHF. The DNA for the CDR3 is TGTGCCAGCAGCCAATTTCTACAGGGCGATTCACCCCTCCACTTT.

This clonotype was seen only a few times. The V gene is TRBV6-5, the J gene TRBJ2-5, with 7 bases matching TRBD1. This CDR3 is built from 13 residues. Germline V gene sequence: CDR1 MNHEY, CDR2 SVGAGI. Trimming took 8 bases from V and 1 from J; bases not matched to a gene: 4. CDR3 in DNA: TGTGCCAGCCAAGGGGGCAGCCAAGAGACCCAGTACTTC. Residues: CASQGGSQETQYF.

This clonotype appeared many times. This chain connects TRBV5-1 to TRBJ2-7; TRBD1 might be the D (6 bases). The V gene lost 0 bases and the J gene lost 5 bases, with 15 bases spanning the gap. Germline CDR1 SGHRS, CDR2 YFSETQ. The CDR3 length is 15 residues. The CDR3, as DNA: TGCGCCAGCAGCTTGGTGGAGACAGGTACCGACGAGCAGTACTTC. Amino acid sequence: CASSLVETGTDEQYF.

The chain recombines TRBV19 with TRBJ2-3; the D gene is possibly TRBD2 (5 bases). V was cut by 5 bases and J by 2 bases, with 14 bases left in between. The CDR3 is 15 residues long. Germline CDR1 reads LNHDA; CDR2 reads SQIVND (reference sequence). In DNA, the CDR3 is TGTGCCAGTAGTCCCGGGGAGACACCCACAGATACGCAGTATTTT. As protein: CASSPGETPTDTQYF.

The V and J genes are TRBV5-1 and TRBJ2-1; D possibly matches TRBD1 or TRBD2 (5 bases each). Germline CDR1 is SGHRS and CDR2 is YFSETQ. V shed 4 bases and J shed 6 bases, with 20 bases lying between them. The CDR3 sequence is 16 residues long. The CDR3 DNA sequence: TGCGCCAGCAGCGTAAACCCCGGGACCACGGGCAATGAGCAGTTCTTC. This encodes CASSVNPGTTGNEQFF.

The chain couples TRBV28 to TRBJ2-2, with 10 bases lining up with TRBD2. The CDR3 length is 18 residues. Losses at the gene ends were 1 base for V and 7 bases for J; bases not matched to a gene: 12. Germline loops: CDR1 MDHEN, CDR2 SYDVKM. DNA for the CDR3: TGTGCCAGCAGTTTATTCGCTAGCGGGGGACGTACTGGCGGGGAGCTGTTTTTT. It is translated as CASSLFASGGRTGGELFF. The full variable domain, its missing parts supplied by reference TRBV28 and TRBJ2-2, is DVKVTQSSRYLVKRTGEKVFLECVQDMDHENMFWYRQDPGLGLRLIYFSYDVKMKEKGDIPEGYSVSREKKERFSLILESASTNQTSMYLCASSLFASGGRTGGELFFGEGSRLTVL.

The CDR3 region has the DNA TGCAGTGCTATCGGGACAGGGGGCGAGCAGTACTTC. Its translation is CSAIGTGGEQYF. This sequence joins TRBV20-1 and TRBJ2-7, with 11 bases identical to TRBD1. The germline V gene encodes CDR1 DFQATT and CDR2 SNEGSKA (reference sequence). This CDR3 is built from 12 residues. V lost 4 bases and J lost 6; bases outside the gene matches: 2.

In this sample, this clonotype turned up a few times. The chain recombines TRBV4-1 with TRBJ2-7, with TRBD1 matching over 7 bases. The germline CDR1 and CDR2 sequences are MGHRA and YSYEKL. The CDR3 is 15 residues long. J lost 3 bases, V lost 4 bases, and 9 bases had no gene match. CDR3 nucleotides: TGCGCCAGCAGCCTGGGGACAGTGGCCTACTACGAGCAGTACTTC. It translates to CASSLGTVAYYEQYF.

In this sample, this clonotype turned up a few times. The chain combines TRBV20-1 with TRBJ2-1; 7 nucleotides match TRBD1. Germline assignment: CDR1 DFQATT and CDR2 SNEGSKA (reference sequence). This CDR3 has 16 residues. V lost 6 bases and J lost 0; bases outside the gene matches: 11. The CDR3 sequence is CSATQSTGSSYNEQFF. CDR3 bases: TGCAGTGCAACCCAGTCGACAGGGAGCTCCTACAATGAGCAGTTCTTC.

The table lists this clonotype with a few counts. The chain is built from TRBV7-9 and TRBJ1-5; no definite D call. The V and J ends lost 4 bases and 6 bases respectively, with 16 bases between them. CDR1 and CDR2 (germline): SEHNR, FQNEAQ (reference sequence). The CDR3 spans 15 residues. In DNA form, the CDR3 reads TGTGCCAGCAGCTCTTGGGTCTCCGGGCCTCAGCCCCAGCATTTT. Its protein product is CASSSWVSGPQPQHF. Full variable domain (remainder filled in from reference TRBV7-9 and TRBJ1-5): DTGVSQNPRHKITKRGQNVTFRCDPISEHNRLYWYRQTLGQGPEFLTYFQNEAQLEKSRLLSDRFSAERPKGSFSTLEIQRTEQGDSAMYLCASSSWVSGPQPQHFGDGTRLSIL.

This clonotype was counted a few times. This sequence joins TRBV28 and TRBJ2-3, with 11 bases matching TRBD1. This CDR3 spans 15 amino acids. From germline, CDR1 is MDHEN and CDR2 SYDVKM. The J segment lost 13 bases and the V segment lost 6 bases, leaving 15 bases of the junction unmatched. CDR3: CASRFSGTGGPKEYF. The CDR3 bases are TGTGCCAGCAGATTCTCCGGGACAGGGGGACCTAAAGAGTATTTT. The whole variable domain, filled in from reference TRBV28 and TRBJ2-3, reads DVKVTQSSRYLVKRTGEKVFLECVQDMDHENMFWYRQDPGLGLRLIYFSYDVKMKEKGDIPEGYSVSREKKERFSLILESASTNQTSMYLCASRFSGTGGPKEYFGPGTRLTVL.

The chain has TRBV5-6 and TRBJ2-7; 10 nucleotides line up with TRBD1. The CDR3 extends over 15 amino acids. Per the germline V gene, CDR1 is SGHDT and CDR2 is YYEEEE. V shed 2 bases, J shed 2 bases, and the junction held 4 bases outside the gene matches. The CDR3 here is CASSFGTGVPYEQYV. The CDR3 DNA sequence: TGTGCCAGCAGCTTCGGGACAGGGGTTCCCTACGAGCAGTACGTC.

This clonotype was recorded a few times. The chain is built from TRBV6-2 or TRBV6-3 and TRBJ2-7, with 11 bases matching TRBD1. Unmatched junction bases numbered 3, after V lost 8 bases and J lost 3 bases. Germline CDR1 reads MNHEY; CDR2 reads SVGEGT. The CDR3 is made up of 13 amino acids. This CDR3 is CASGTGGYYEQYF. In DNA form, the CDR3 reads TGTGCCAGCGGGACAGGGGGTTACTACGAGCAGTACTTC.

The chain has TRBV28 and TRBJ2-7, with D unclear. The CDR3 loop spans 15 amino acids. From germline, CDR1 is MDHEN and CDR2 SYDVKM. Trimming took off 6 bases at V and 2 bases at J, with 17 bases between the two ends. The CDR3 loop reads CASSPALKGPYEQYV. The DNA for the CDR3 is TGTGCCAGCAGCCCCGCCCTCAAAGGTCCCTACGAGCAGTACGTC.

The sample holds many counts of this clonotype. CDR3 sequence (DNA): TGTGCCACCAGCAGAGATGAGGAGACCCAGTACTTC. It yields the protein CATSRDEETQYF. The V call is TRBV15, the J call TRBJ2-5; unclear D gene. The CDR3 has 12 amino acids. CDR1 and CDR2 from the germline V gene are LNHNV and YYDKDF (reference sequence). Trimming shortened V by 0 bases and J by 5 bases, and 4 bases separated the two germline ends.